These 11 T cell receptor beta chains originate from one sample sequenced in a study of blood T cell repertoires in COVID-19. Libraries were prepared by immunoSEQ multiplex PCR; TCRdb keeps only in-frame clonotypes and omits some of them. Of tens of thousands of clones listed, approximately 90% were seen once; the top ten hold 4.5% to 5.5%. The sample consisted of peripheral blood. These receptors were collected from a woman aged 55-69 years with active COVID-19.

The chain uses TRBV6-2 or TRBV6-3 and TRBJ1-5, with TRBD1 as a possible D gene (5 bases). The CDR3 is 16 residues long. The ends were cut back, 5 bases at V and 4 bases at J, with 18 bases in the middle. Germline CDR1 reads MNHEY; CDR2 reads SVGEGT. The CDR3 protein is CASSPWTSAKNQPQHF. For the CDR3, the DNA is TGTGCCAGCAGTCCCTGGACATCGGCGAAAAATCAGCCCCAGCATTTT.

The chain's CDR3 is CASSQGLVYNEQFF. The CDR3 coding sequence is TGTGCCAGCAGCCAGGGACTAGTTTACAATGAGCAGTTCTTC. The rearrangement joins TRBV7-2 to TRBJ2-1; 8 positions agree with TRBD2. V shed 5 bases and J 4 bases; nucleotides not matched to a gene: 4. CDR1 SGHTA and CDR2 FQGNSA come from the germline V gene. The CDR3 totals 14 residues.

The chain combines TRBV12-3 or TRBV12-4 with TRBJ1-2, with D possibly being TRBD1 (5 bases). Trimming took 4 bases from V and 8 from J, leaving 11 bases between them. The CDR3 has 12 residues. The CDR3 protein is CASSSTREGYTF. The CDR3 DNA follows: TGTGCCAGCAGTTCAACCAGGGAAGGCTACACCTTC.

The chain has TRBV10-3 and TRBJ2-7, with TRBD2 as a possible D gene (6 bases). V dropped 6 bases and J dropped 3 bases, with 15 bases sitting between them. The CDR3 runs 14 residues. Per the germline V gene, CDR1 is ENHRY and CDR2 is SYGVKD. The CDR3 DNA is TGTGCCATCAGCGGAAGACTAGACCACTACGAGCAGTACTTC. Protein sequence: CAISGRLDHYEQYF.

The chain joins TRBV7-8 to TRBJ2-2, with TRBD2 identical over 13 bases. There are 17 residues in the CDR3. Germline V gives CDR1 SGHVS, CDR2 FQNEAQ. Trimming at V came to 4 bases and at J to 5 bases, leaving 7 bases not matched to a gene. This CDR3 is CASSSRTSGRGTGELFF. The DNA for the CDR3 is TGTGCCAGCAGCTCGAGGACTAGCGGGAGAGGAACCGGGGAGCTGTTTTTT.

V gene TRBV2 combines with J gene TRBJ2-1; the D gene is possibly TRBD2 (5 bases). This CDR3 is 15 amino acids long. V was trimmed by 2 bases and J by 7 bases, leaving 15 bases between them. In germline, CDR1 is SNHLY, CDR2 FYNNEI. CDR3 DNA: TGTGCCAGCAGTGAAAAAACGGGATTAATGAATGAGCAGTTCTTC. Protein: CASSEKTGLMNEQFF. Complete variable domain (other parts from reference TRBV2 and TRBJ2-1): EPEVTQTPSHQVTQMGQEVILRCVPISNHLYFYWYRQILGQKVEFLVSFYNNEISEKSEIFDDQFSVERPDGSNFTLKIRSTKLEDSAMYFCASSEKTGLMNEQFFGPGTRLTVL.

V gene TRBV30 combines with J gene TRBJ1-3, with D possibly being TRBD1 (6 bases). The CDR3 has 14 amino acids. The V end lost 0 bases, the J end lost 4 bases, and 10 bases lay between the germline ends. Germline lookup yields CDR1 GTSNPN and CDR2 SVGIG (reference sequence). CDR3 protein: CAWSVSGVGNTIYF. The CDR3 bases are TGTGCCTGGAGTGTATCAGGGGTAGGAAACACCATATATTTT.

The chain links TRBV7-8 to TRBJ1-4; D remains unclear. The germline V and J ends were trimmed by 0 bases and 4 bases, with 15 bases remaining between them. Germline CDR1 reads SGHVS; CDR2 reads FQNEAQ. The CDR3 contains 17 residues. This CDR3 is CASSLAATSRFNEKLFF. The CDR3 DNA follows: TGTGCCAGCAGCTTAGCAGCCACGTCCCGGTTTAATGAAAAACTGTTTTTT.

This clone was seen a single time. This chain links TRBV2 with TRBJ1-2; 7 bases agree with TRBD1. Germline-derived CDR1 and CDR2 are SNHLY and FYNNEI. The CDR3 has 12 amino acids. J lost 5 bases, V lost 6 bases, and 3 bases had no gene match. CDR3 loop: CASRGQNYGYTF. The CDR3 region has the DNA TGTGCCAGCAGGGGACAGAATTATGGCTACACCTTC.

This sequence joins TRBV5-1 and TRBJ1-4; tentative D call: TRBD1 (5 bases). The CDR3 has 15 residues. CDR1 SGHRS and CDR2 YFSETQ come from the germline V gene. Trimming cost V 2 bases and J 5 bases, with 13 bases left between them. As DNA, the CDR3 is TGCGCCAGCAGCTTAAACAGGAATGGAAATGAAAAACTGTTTTTT. This encodes CASSLNRNGNEKLFF.

CDR3 sequence (DNA): TGCGCCAGCAGCCTTAGACTAGCGGGTAACCAAGAGACCCAGTACTTC. Its translation is CASSLRLAGNQETQYF. V usage is TRBV5-1 and J usage is TRBJ2-5; 10 bases align to TRBD2. The CDR3 extends over 16 amino acids. V lost 4 bases, J lost 0 bases, and 6 bases stayed unmatched. Germline values: CDR1 SGHRS, CDR2 YFSETQ.